A single sample gave rise to the 17 T cell receptor beta chains below, sequenced in a study of blood T cells in healthy people across ages. The authors ran a second PCR of roughly 7 to 11 cycles using a sample-barcoded 5' primer and a J-beta primer mix. TCRdb independently ran MiXCR on the 5' RACE reads; one entry per CDR3 protein. The sample gives about 1.5 million distinct CDR3 sequences, roughly 40% of which show up once; roughly 7.7% is in the top ten. The sequencing input was blood. These receptor sequences come from a woman under 30 in good health.

This chain connects TRBV12-3 or TRBV12-4 to TRBJ2-4, with D possibly matching TRBD1 (5 bases). V lost 3 bases, J lost 6 bases, and 12 bases lay in between. The CDR3 loop spans 14 amino acids. The CDR3 here is CASSLGQQLNIQYF. The CDR3 DNA sequence: TGTGCCAGCAGTTTGGGGCAGCAACTAAACATTCAGTACTTC.

This CDR3 reads CAISEGPGETQYF. In nucleotides, the CDR3 is TGTGCCATCAGTGAGGGTCCTGGGGAGACCCAGTACTTC. V and J are TRBV10-3 and TRBJ2-7, with unresolved D. The J call may be incorrect, as the DNA end agrees better with TRBJ2-5. The V gene's germline CDR1 is ENHRY and CDR2 SYGVKD. This CDR3 has 13 residues.

In this sample, this clonotype turned up a few times. The chain has TRBV3-1 and TRBJ2-7; the match to TRBD2 covers 8 bases. Germline trimming cut 3 bases from V and 6 bases from J; bases unmatched to any gene: 7. The CDR3 totals 14 residues. Germline V CDR1 and CDR2: LGHDT, YNNKEL (reference sequence). Here the CDR3 reads CASSQSGGSAEQYF. Written as DNA, the CDR3 is TGTGCCAGCAGCCAGTCGGGAGGGTCGGCCGAGCAGTACTTC.

This clonotype has a handful of counts. The chain employs TRBV25-1 and TRBJ2-2; no clear D gene. Deletions cut 7 bases from V and 6 bases from J, with 6 bases between. The CDR3 is 11 residues long. From germline, CDR1 is MGHDK and CDR2 SYGVNS. As DNA, the CDR3 is TGTGCCAGCATGGCCCCCGGGGAGCTGTTTTTT. Residues: CASMAPGELFF.

V gene TRBV20-1 combines with J gene TRBJ1-5; no firm D call. Germline V gene data show CDR1 as DFQATT and CDR2 as SNEGSKA (reference sequence). This CDR3 comprises 13 residues. V lost 4 bases and J lost 5, with 12 bases in between. DNA of the CDR3: TGCAGTGCTAAACCATGGATGGATCAGCCCCAGCATTTT. It encodes CSAKPWMDQPQHF.

The table lists this clonotype with many counts. This CDR3 reads CASSASRDWYGYTF. For the CDR3, the DNA is TGTGCCAGCAGTGCAAGCCGGGACTGGTATGGCTACACCTTC. The chain uses TRBV2 and TRBJ1-2; possibly TRBD1 for D (5 bases). This CDR3 comprises 14 residues. Germline CDR1 is SNHLY and CDR2 is FYNNEI. V lost 4 bases to trimming and J lost 5 bases, with 14 bases between them. Looking up the rest from reference TRBV2 and TRBJ1-2 gives the full variable domain: EPEVTQTPSHQVTQMGQEVILRCVPISNHLYFYWYRQILGQKVEFLVSFYNNEISEKSEIFDDQFSVERPDGSNFTLKIRSTKLEDSAMYFCASSASRDWYGYTFGSGTRLTVV.

This clonotype was observed a handful of times. The genes are TRBV29-1 and TRBJ2-3, with D unresolved. The V and J ends lost 0 bases and 0 bases respectively, with 13 bases between them. The CDR3 runs to 16 residues. Per the germline V gene, CDR1 is SQVTM and CDR2 is ANQGSEA. The CDR3 reads CSVEERGHRSTDTQYF. Written as DNA, the CDR3 is TGCAGCGTTGAAGAGAGAGGTCACCGAAGCACAGATACGCAGTATTTT.

The V gene is TRBV5-1, the J gene TRBJ1-1; 9 positions match TRBD1. This CDR3 comprises 16 residues. With 4 bases clipped from V and 0 bases from J, the junction kept 7 bases outside the gene matches. The germline V gene has CDR1 SGHRS and CDR2 YFSETQ. The CDR3 loop is CASSPQTGGMNTEAFF. In DNA form, the CDR3 reads TGCGCCAGCAGCCCTCAGACAGGGGGAATGAACACTGAAGCTTTCTTT.

The chain uses TRBV18 and TRBJ1-5, with D unclear. Per the germline V gene, CDR1 is KGHSH and CDR2 is LQKENI. Trimming pared 3 bases from V and 4 bases from J, leaving 7 bases between. The CDR3 runs to 13 residues. The CDR3: CASSPPTNQPQHF. The CDR3 nucleotides are TGTGCCAGCTCACCCCCGACAAATCAGCCCCAGCATTTT.

This clonotype occurred a few times. J is TRBJ2-7 and V is TRBV2; TRBD1 is a possible D gene (5 bases). Per germline, CDR1 SNHLY and CDR2 FYNNEI. Trimming removed 1 base at V and 2 bases at J, with 12 bases between. This CDR3 has 15 residues. DNA for the CDR3: TGTGCCAGCAGTGAAGATAGTGGCAGGGCCTACGAGCAGTACTTC. It codes for CASSEDSGRAYEQYF.

The J gene is TRBJ2-3, the V gene TRBV7-2, with D possibly matching TRBD2 (5 bases). This CDR3 has 15 amino acids. Trimming removed 5 bases from V and 0 bases from J, with 12 bases in between. Germline CDR1 and CDR2: SGHTA and FQGNSA. The CDR3 loop is CASSRLPLSTDTQYF. Here the CDR3 DNA reads TGTGCCAGCAGCCGACTACCCCTTAGCACAGATACGCAGTATTTT.

V and J are TRBV29-1 and TRBJ2-3; the D gene is possibly TRBD2 (6 bases). V shed 8 bases and J shed 0 bases, with 15 bases lying between them. Germline V CDR1 and CDR2: SQVTM, ANQGSEA. This CDR3 comprises 14 residues. The CDR3 nucleotides are TGCAGCCTATTTTCCGGGACTAGCACAGATACGCAGTATTTT. Encoded protein: CSLFSGTSTDTQYF.

The chain uses TRBV30 and TRBJ2-4; perhaps TRBD1 as D (6 bases). The J call is doubtful: the DNA matches TRBJ2-7 better. This CDR3 is built from 11 residues. Germline V gene lookup returns CDR1 GTSNPN and CDR2 SVGIG (reference sequence). The CDR3 DNA is TGTGCCTGGGGGGGCCTCTACGAGCAGTACTTC. Protein product: CAWGGLYEQYF.

This clonotype was seen only once. The rearrangement joins TRBV27 to TRBJ2-5, with 15 bases identical to TRBD2. The V segment lost 3 bases and the J segment 11 bases; nucleotides outside the gene matches: 10. The CDR3 has 16 residues. Germline V gene lookup returns CDR1 MNHEY and CDR2 SMNVEV (reference sequence). In DNA form, the CDR3 reads TGTGCCAGCAGTTTCTCGGGACTAGCGGGGGGCGGTGAGCAGTACTTC. This gives the protein CASSFSGLAGGGEQYF.

This clonotype turned up a few times. DNA of the CDR3: TGTGCCAGCAGTGAATTCGACAGAAGGCTTGGCTACACCTTC. It encodes CASSEFDRRLGYTF. V usage is TRBV6-1 and J usage is TRBJ1-2; D possibly corresponds to TRBD1 (5 bases). The CDR3 consists of 14 residues. CDR1 is MNHNS, CDR2 SASEGT, per germline. The germline V and J ends were trimmed by 2 bases and 7 bases, with 14 bases remaining between them.

Of note for this clonotype: The junction shows a germline mismatch at one end, possibly a read error. J is TRBJ2-6 and V is TRBV7-7; D is undetermined. This CDR3 region has 14 residues. Germline V lookup: CDR1 SSHAT, CDR2 FNYEAQ (reference sequence). CDR3 loop: CASSRSPGANVLTF. DNA for the CDR3: TGTGCTAGCAGCCGTTCTCCCGGGGCCAACGTCCTGACTTTC.

This clonotype has more than one count but fewer than ten. The chain is built from TRBV20-1 and TRBJ2-1; 8 bases are shared with TRBD2. This CDR3 contains 16 residues. CDR1 is DFQATT and CDR2 is SNEGSKA in the germline V gene (reference sequence). Trimming at V came to 7 bases and at J to 7 bases, leaving 18 bases not matched to a gene. The CDR3 sequence is CSVSGLAGPYQNEQFF. The CDR3 DNA sequence: TGCAGTGTTTCGGGCCTAGCGGGTCCGTATCAGAATGAGCAGTTCTTC.